One sample yielded the 27 T cell receptor beta chains listed below, sequenced in a study of identical twins. TCRdb passed the 5' RACE reads through MiXCR, listing each CDR3 protein once. The sample has some 1,600,000 distinct CDR3 sequences; 32% are singletons. The sequenced sample consisted of cord blood. Receptors were obtained from a newborn girl in good health.

With respect to this clonotype: A clone one base away is much larger, so this may be a read error. The gene calls are TRBV20-1 and TRBJ2-7, with TRBD2 matching 9 bases. Germline V lookup: CDR1 DFQATT, CDR2 SNEGSKA (reference sequence). The V gene end was trimmed by 1 base and the J gene end by 7 bases; junction bases not matched to a gene: 11. There are 15 residues in the CDR3. This CDR3 is CSARAGTSRYNEQYF. CDR3 coding DNA: TGCAGTGCTAGAGCCGGGACTAGCCGATACAATGAGCAGTACTTC.

The table lists this clonotype with a count of one. CDR3 in amino acids: CSARDARGAGRMNTEAFF. The CDR3 DNA follows: TGCAGTGCTAGAGACGCCCGCGGCGCAGGGCGAATGAACACTGAAGCTTTCTTT. The rearrangement uses TRBV20-1 and TRBJ1-1; a possible D gene is TRBD1 (5 bases). CDR1 and CDR2 (germline): DFQATT, SNEGSKA (reference sequence). The ends were cut back, 0 bases at V and 0 bases at J, with 20 bases in the middle. This CDR3 comprises 18 residues.

With regard to this clonotype: A much larger clone lies one base from this, so it may be a read error. The genes are TRBV27 and TRBJ2-1, with 9 bases fitting TRBD1. V was pared by 6 bases and J by 7 bases, with 10 bases of the junction left unmatched. This CDR3 comprises 15 residues. Germline CDR1 is MNHEY and CDR2 is SMNVEV (reference sequence). CDR3 protein: CASSKDGTGWNEQFF. The CDR3 region has the DNA TGTGCCAGCAGCAAAGACGGGACAGGGTGGAATGAGCAGTTCTTC.

This clonotype appeared a few times. The genes are TRBV21-1 and TRBJ1-2. TRBV21-1 is a pseudogene. This CDR3 region has 14 residues. CDR3 residues: CASSNPGLNYGYTF. The CDR3, as DNA: TGTGCCAGCAGCAATCCAGGCCTTAACTATGGCTACACCTTC.

The chain joins TRBV5-6 to TRBJ2-2; no reliable D call. The CDR3 is made up of 15 amino acids. Germline assignment: CDR1 SGHDT and CDR2 YYEEEE. Trimming shortened V by 2 bases and J by 3 bases, and 11 bases separated the two germline ends. In nucleotides, the CDR3 is TGTGCCAGCAGCTTATTTGGCGAGGACACCGGGGAGCTGTTTTTT. Protein product: CASSLFGEDTGELFF. The whole variable domain, remainder taken from reference TRBV5-6 and TRBJ2-2, is DAGVTQSPTHLIKTRGQQVTLRCSPKSGHDTVSWYQQALGQGPQFIFQYYEEEERQRGNFPDRFSGHQFPNYSSELNVNALLLGDSALYLCASSLFGEDTGELFFGEGSRLTVL.

The table lists this clonotype with a few counts. The chain uses TRBV20-1 and TRBJ2-1, with 9 positions matching TRBD2. Germline V lookup: CDR1 DFQATT, CDR2 SNEGSKA (reference sequence). V was pared by 5 bases and J by 4 bases, with 6 bases of the junction left unmatched. The CDR3 has 14 residues. The DNA of the CDR3 is TGCAGTGCTCGGGTTAGCGGGAGTTACAATGAGCAGTTCTTC. The encoded protein is CSARVSGSYNEQFF.

This clonotype has more than one count but fewer than ten. V is TRBV29-1 and J is TRBJ2-1; D possibly corresponds to TRBD1 (8 bases). The CDR3 is 13 residues long. CDR1 is SQVTM, CDR2 ANQGSEA, per germline. Deletions cut 6 bases from V and 4 bases from J, with 13 bases between. The CDR3, as DNA: TGCAGCGTAACAGGGGGGGGGTACAATGAGCAGTTCTTC. It encodes CSVTGGGYNEQFF.

The chain joins TRBV28 to TRBJ1-4, with 8 positions matching TRBD1. Germline CDR1 reads MDHEN; CDR2 reads SYDVKM. The CDR3 runs 15 residues. With V trimmed by 7 bases and J by 6 bases, 10 bases remained unmatched. In nucleotides, the CDR3 is TGTGCCAGCACCCACAACCCGGACAGGGATGAAAAACTGTTTTTT. This sequence encodes CASTHNPDRDEKLFF.

The V gene is TRBV4-1, the J gene TRBJ2-5; D is tentatively TRBD1 or TRBD2 (5 bases each). CDR3 length: 14 amino acids. Trimming stripped 0 bases from V and 5 bases from J, with 10 bases between. In germline, CDR1 is MGHRA, CDR2 YSYEKL. The CDR3 DNA sequence: TGCGCCAGCAGCCAAGAGGTGGGACCGGAGACCCAGTACTTC. Protein: CASSQEVGPETQYF.

This clonotype was seen only a few times. This chain uses TRBV12-3 or TRBV12-4 with TRBJ2-7; the match to TRBD1 covers 9 bases. V lost 3 bases to trimming and J lost 3 bases; unmatched junction nucleotides: 9. There are 16 residues in the CDR3. CDR3 sequence (DNA): TGTGCCAGCAGTTTTTCGGGACAGGGCGCCTTCTACGAGCAGTACTTC. Encoded protein: CASSFSGQGAFYEQYF.

CDR3 protein: CASSGTGTMNTEAFF. The CDR3 DNA follows: TGCGCCAGCAGCGGGACAGGGACTATGAACACTGAAGCTTTCTTT. This sequence joins TRBV5-1 and TRBJ1-1; TRBD1 matches at 9 bases. With 4 bases clipped from V and 0 bases from J, the junction kept 4 bases outside the gene matches. The germline V gene has CDR1 SGHRS and CDR2 YFSETQ. The CDR3 is made up of 15 amino acids. The full variable domain, completed using reference TRBV5-1 and TRBJ1-1, is KAGVTQTPRYLIKTRGQQVTLSCSPISGHRSVSWYQQTPGQGLQFLFEYFSETQRNKGNFPGRFSGRQFSNSRSEMNVSTLELGDSALYLCASSGTGTMNTEAFFGQGTRLTVV.

In its sample, this clonotype was seen many times. This chain joins TRBV12-3 or TRBV12-4 and TRBJ2-3; 7 nucleotides line up with TRBD1. The CDR3 is 16 residues long. V dropped 7 bases and J dropped 0; count of bases not matched to a gene: 10. In DNA form, the CDR3 reads TGTGCCAGCATTCTCTCAGGGGGACCTAGCACAGATACGCAGTATTTT. It is translated as CASILSGGPSTDTQYF.

The CDR3 region is CASSFLGNTIYF. In nucleotides, the CDR3 is TGTGCCAGCAGCTTCCTGGGAAACACCATATATTTT. The V gene is TRBV7-2, the J gene TRBJ1-3; D gene uncertain. With 3 bases removed from V and 4 bases from J, the gap between germline ends came to 4 bases. CDR3 length: 12 amino acids. In germline, CDR1 is SGHTA, CDR2 FQGNSA.

This clonotype was seen ten or more times. This chain connects TRBV6-2 or TRBV6-3 to TRBJ2-3, with D possibly matching TRBD2 (6 bases). Trimming shortened V by 3 bases and J by 2 bases, and 12 bases separated the two germline ends. The length of the CDR3 is 15 residues. Germline V gene sequence: CDR1 MNHEY, CDR2 SVGEGT. The CDR3 spells CASSYGRGFTDTQYF. CDR3 bases: TGTGCCAGCAGTTATGGGCGGGGATTCACAGATACGCAGTATTTT.

The CDR3 reads CASRPPKPYNEQFF. The CDR3, as DNA: TGTGCCAGCCGGCCACCGAAGCCCTACAATGAGCAGTTCTTC. This chain links TRBV27 with TRBJ2-1; D gene uncertain. The CDR3 loop spans 14 amino acids. Germline CDR1 reads MNHEY; CDR2 reads SMNVEV (reference sequence). The ends were cut back, 8 bases at V and 2 bases at J, with 13 bases in the middle.

This clonotype showed up just a few times. The gene calls are TRBV7-8 and TRBJ2-7, with D possibly matching TRBD2 (5 bases). Trimming shortened V by 5 bases and J by 4 bases, and 15 bases separated the two germline ends. The CDR3 loop spans 14 amino acids. Germline V gene sequence: CDR1 SGHVS, CDR2 FQNEAQ. As DNA, the CDR3 is TGTGCCAGCAGCGGAGAGGCTAGCAGGTACGAGCAGTACTTC. Amino acid sequence: CASSGEASRYEQYF.

A note on this clonotype: A much larger clonotype is one base distant, so this may be a read error. This chain uses TRBV29-1 with TRBJ1-4; D gene unclear. Germline lookup yields CDR1 SQVTM and CDR2 ANQGSEA. The CDR3 extends over 12 amino acids. The CDR3 loop is CSAASTNEKPFF. DNA for the CDR3: TGCAGCGCAGCCTCAACTAATGAAAAACCGTTTTTT.

This chain joins TRBV4-1 and TRBJ2-7; 8 nucleotides line up with TRBD2. With V trimmed by 5 bases and J by 7 bases, 7 bases remained unmatched. The V gene's germline CDR1 is MGHRA and CDR2 YSYEKL. The CDR3 loop spans 13 amino acids. The CDR3, as DNA: TGCGCCAGCAGCTCTAGCGGGTTGGGGGAGCAGTACTTC. It codes for CASSSSGLGEQYF.

This clonotype has at least ten counts. This chain uses TRBV12-3 or TRBV12-4 with TRBJ1-4, with 8 bases identical to TRBD1. This CDR3 has 16 amino acids. The ends lost 3 bases at V and 0 bases at J; junction bases unmatched: 3. The CDR3 DNA follows: TGTGCCAGCAGTTTGGGACAGGTTGCAACTAATGAAAAACTGTTTTTT. It encodes CASSLGQVATNEKLFF.

This clonotype has just a few counts. The CDR3 DNA reads TGTGCCAGCAGCCCCCGGGACAAAGAGACCCAGTACTTC. This translates into CASSPRDKETQYF. The chain links TRBV25-1 to TRBJ2-5; D might be TRBD1 (6 bases). V shed 6 bases and J shed 3 bases, with 11 bases lying between them. The CDR3 spans 13 residues. Germline CDR1 and CDR2: MGHDK and SYGVNS.

In its sample, this clonotype was seen many times. J is TRBJ2-1 and V is TRBV29-1, with TRBD1 matching 8 bases. V was pared by 7 bases and J by 3 bases, with 5 bases of the junction left unmatched. This CDR3 is 13 amino acids long. Germline V CDR1 and CDR2: SQVTM, ANQGSEA. The CDR3 sequence: CSARTGNYNEQFF. The CDR3 DNA sequence: TGCAGCGCCCGGACAGGGAACTACAATGAGCAGTTCTTC.

A few counts support this clonotype. This chain joins TRBV20-1 and TRBJ1-6, with TRBD1 as a possible D gene (5 bases). Germline CDR1 DFQATT, CDR2 SNEGSKA (reference sequence). This CDR3 contains 17 residues. Trimming pared 1 base from V and 0 bases from J, leaving 13 bases between. As DNA, the CDR3 is TGCAGTGCTAGAGTCCGGGGCCGTAGCTCCTATAATTCACCCCTCCACTTT. Protein sequence: CSARVRGRSSYNSPLHF.

This clonotype was detected many times. The chain's CDR3 is CASSGYTDTQYF. DNA for the CDR3: TGCGCCAGCAGTGGATACACAGATACGCAGTATTTT. The rearrangement joins TRBV10-1 to TRBJ2-3; no clear D gene. Germline V gene data show CDR1 as WNHNN and CDR2 as SYGVQD (reference sequence). With 4 bases removed from V and 2 bases from J, the gap between germline ends came to 4 bases. The CDR3 runs 12 residues.

This clonotype was counted only a few times. The chain joins TRBV6-1 to TRBJ1-5, with a tentative D call TRBD1 (5 bases). V was pared by 6 bases and J by 7 bases, with 19 bases between. This CDR3 comprises 15 residues. CDR1 is MNHNS, CDR2 SASEGT, per germline. The CDR3 DNA is TGTGCCAGCAGGCGACTTGGACACGTAGGCCAGCCCCAGCATTTT. It yields the protein CASRRLGHVGQPQHF.

This clonotype was recorded at least ten times. The V and J genes are TRBV12-3 or TRBV12-4 and TRBJ2-1; 9 bases align to TRBD2. J lost 7 bases, V lost 5 bases, and 6 bases had no gene match. The CDR3 contains 14 residues. The CDR3 sequence: CASSPGLARNEQFF. In nucleotides, the CDR3 is TGTGCCAGCAGTCCCGGACTAGCGAGGAATGAGCAGTTCTTC.

CDR3 in amino acids: CASSLSSGEPQETQYF. The CDR3 coding sequence is TGTGCCAGCAGTTTGTCTAGCGGGGAGCCTCAAGAGACCCAGTACTTC. The chain carries TRBV27 and TRBJ2-5, with 9 bases fitting TRBD2. Germline V gene data show CDR1 as MNHEY and CDR2 as SMNVEV (reference sequence). CDR3 size: 16 residues. With V trimmed by 3 bases and J by 2 bases, 7 bases remained unmatched.

The chain uses TRBV29-1 and TRBJ2-7; the D gene is possibly TRBD2 (7 bases). With 7 bases removed from V and 2 bases from J, the gap between germline ends came to 15 bases. The CDR3 covers 13 residues. Germline-derived CDR1 and CDR2 are SQVTM and ANQGSEA. CDR3 coding DNA: TGCAGCGCTGGACTAGGGGGGCCCTACGAGCAGTACTTC. It codes for CSAGLGGPYEQYF.